This TCR beta chain appears in the sequencing data of a study of response to subunit inactivated influenza vaccine. Germline V gene data show CDR1 as MGHDK and CDR2 as SYGVNS. The CDR3 runs 18 residues. Germline trimming cut 8 bases from V and 0 bases from J; bases unmatched to any gene: 18. Remarks on this clonotype: Its antigen is not identified.

General observations from the study: Authors suggested few new T cells are recruited by each seasonal influenza vaccination.

TCRdb re-derived calls from the RT-PCR reads in MiXCR, one entry per CDR3 protein. The sample yields about 520,000 distinct CDR3 sequences, around 7.9% seen once. The sample in question was PBMCs from blood, obtained less than 30 months after vaccination. The chain carries TRBV25-1 and TRBJ1-1; TRBD1 matches 7 bases. This clonotype was sampled from a man aged 45 to 70 who received an inactivated influenza vaccine. The CDR3 loop is CASPNRIRGKGMNTEAFF. The CDR3 DNA reads as TGTGCCAGCCCGAATCGAATCAGGGGGAAGGGGATGAACACTGAAGCTTTCTTT.